This TCR beta chain was sequenced during a study of blood T cell repertoires in COVID-19. Study overall: Both acute and convalescent COVID-19 samples were obtained from the United States, Italy and Spain. In each case, the material was cDNA or gDNA derived from T cells, B-cell-depleted T cells, or PBMCs.

Original methodology: By means of reference gene primer amplification, nucleated cell counts were estimated. Libraries were prepared by immunoSEQ multiplex PCR; TCRdb keeps only in-frame clonotypes and omits some of them. Clone size and the V and J calls come from that table; the DNA yielded D and trimming. The sample shows around 200,000 clones, around 83% of them seen only once. The CDR3 runs 15 residues. The V gene end was trimmed by 4 bases and the J gene end by 2 bases; junction bases not matched to a gene: 4. CDR1 and CDR2 from the germline V gene are SGDLS and YYNGEE. The sequenced sample was peripheral blood. This clonotype was sampled from a woman aged 40 to 50 with acute or convalescent COVID-19. The chain recombines TRBV9 with TRBJ2-7; 12 bases line up with TRBD2. For the CDR3, the DNA is TGTGCCAGCAGCACTAGCGGGGGGACTCCCTACGAGCAGTACTTC. Protein: CASSTSGGTPYEQYF.